The sequence of this TCR beta chain was determined in a study of post-analysis software for immune sequencing data. The CDR3 extends over 13 amino acids. Trimming removed 4 bases at V and 2 bases at J, with 9 bases between. The germline gives CDR1 LNHDA, CDR2 SQIVND (reference sequence). Study-level findings and limits: Compared with controls, patients had more of about five TRBV segments, including TRBV5-6, TRBV5-1 and TRBV20-1.

Included in the TCR beta cDNA libraries were unique molecular identifiers. MiXCR was run by TCRdb on the PCR reads, yielding one entry per CDR3 protein. The data contain 750,000 to 950,000 distinct CDR3 sequences, 53% of them singletons. Notes on this clonotype: The antigen remains unidentified.

The sample consisted of blood. The receptor was derived from a girl between 5 and 17 years old with multiple sclerosis. This sequence joins TRBV19 and TRBJ2-7; no clear D. For the CDR3, the DNA is TGTGCCAGTAGTACGAACGGGCCCTACGAGCAGTACTTC. The encoded protein is CASSTNGPYEQYF.